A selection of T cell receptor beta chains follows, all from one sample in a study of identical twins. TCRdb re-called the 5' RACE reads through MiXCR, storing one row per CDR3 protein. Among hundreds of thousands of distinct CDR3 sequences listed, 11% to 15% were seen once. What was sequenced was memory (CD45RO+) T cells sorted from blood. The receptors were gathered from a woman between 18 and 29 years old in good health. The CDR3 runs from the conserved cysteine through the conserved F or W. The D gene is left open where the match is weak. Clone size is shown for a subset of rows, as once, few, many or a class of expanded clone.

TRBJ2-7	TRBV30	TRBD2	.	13	TGTGCCTGGTGTGGGTGGGAGGGCTCCGAGCAGTACTTC	CAWCGWEGSEQYF
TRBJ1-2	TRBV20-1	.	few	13	TGCAGTGCATCCCGTCCCACCGACTATGGCTACACCTTC	CSASRPTDYGYTF
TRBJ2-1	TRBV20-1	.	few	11	TGCAGTGCAGGGGCCCGGTATAAGCAGTTCTTC	CSAGARYKQFF
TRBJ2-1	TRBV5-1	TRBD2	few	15	TGCGCCAGCAGCACCTTAGCGGGGGATCGCGATGAGCAGTTCTTC	CASSTLAGDRDEQFF
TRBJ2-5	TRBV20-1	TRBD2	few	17	TGCAGTGCTATAGGGACTAGCGGGAGTTCGAGGCAAGAGACCCAGTACTTC	CSAIGTSGSSRQETQYF
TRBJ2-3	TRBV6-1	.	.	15	TGTGCCACCCTAGACTCGGGGGCTGGCACAGATACGCAGTATTTT	CATLDSGAGTDTQYF
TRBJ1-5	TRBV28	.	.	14	TGTGCCAGCAGTACCCTGGACCTCGCCTGGACCCAGCATTTT	CASSTLDLAWTQHF
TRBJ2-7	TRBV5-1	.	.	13	TGCGCCAGCAGCTTCGGATTCTCCTACGAGCAGTACTTC	CASSFGFSYEQYF
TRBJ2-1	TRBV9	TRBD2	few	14	TGTGCCAGCAGCGTAGATTGGGGGGGCAATGAGCAGTTCTTC	CASSVDWGGNEQFF
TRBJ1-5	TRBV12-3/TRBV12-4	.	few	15	TGTGCCAGCACCCGTGGGGTGTGGGGCCATCAGCCCCAGCATTTT	CASTRGVWGHQPQHF
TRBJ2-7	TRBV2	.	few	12	TGTGCCAGCAGCGATTTTTTGAACGAGCAGTACTTC	CASSDFLNEQYF
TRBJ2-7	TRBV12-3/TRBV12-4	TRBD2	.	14	TGTGCCAGCAGTCCCACTCGGGGGGTAGGCGAGCAGTACTTC	CASSPTRGVGEQYF
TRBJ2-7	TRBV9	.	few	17	TGTGCCAGCAGCGTAGCCCCCAGCTCCAATACCCTCTACGAGCAGTACTTC	CASSVAPSSNTLYEQYF
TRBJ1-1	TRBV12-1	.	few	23	TGTGCCAGCAGCTCCCCACCTTACGCCATCTTGAAAGGGGGAAGGTCTATGAACACTGAAGCTTTCTTT	CASSSPPYAILKGGRSMNTEAFF
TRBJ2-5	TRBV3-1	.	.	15	TGTGCCAGCAGCCTAAGATCAGGGTCGTCCGAGACCCAGTACTTC	CASSLRSGSSETQYF
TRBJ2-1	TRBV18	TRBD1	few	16	TGTGCCAGCTCACCAGCCGGGACAGGGGGGTACAATGAGCAGTTCTTC	CASSPAGTGGYNEQFF
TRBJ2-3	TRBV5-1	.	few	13	TGCGCCAGCAGTCCCCGTTTGGCAGATACGCAGTATTTT	CASSPRLADTQYF
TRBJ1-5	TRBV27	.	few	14	TGTGCCAGCAGCATGGTTGCTAGCAATCAGCCCCAGCATTTT	CASSMVASNQPQHF
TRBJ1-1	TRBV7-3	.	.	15	TGTGCCAGCAGCTCAACCACAGTTACAAACACTGAAGCTTTCTTT	CASSSTTVTNTEAFF
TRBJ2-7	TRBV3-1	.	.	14	TGTGCCAGCAGCCAAGAGGGGTTCGCCTACGAGCAGTACTTC	CASSQEGFAYEQYF
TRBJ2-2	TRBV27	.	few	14	TGTGCCAGCAGTTTATCGAAATTCTCCGGGGAGCTGTTTTTT	CASSLSKFSGELFF
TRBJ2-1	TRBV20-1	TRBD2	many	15	TGCAGTGCTAGAGATTGGGCTAGCGGGAAGAATGAGCAGTTCTTC	CSARDWASGKNEQFF
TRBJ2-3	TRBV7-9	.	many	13	TGTGCCAGCAGCTTACAGGGAGCAGATACGCAGTATTTT	CASSLQGADTQYF
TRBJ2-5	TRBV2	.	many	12	TGTGCCAGCGGGCCAGAGACGGAGACCCAGTACTTC	CASGPETETQYF
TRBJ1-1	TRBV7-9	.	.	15	TGTGCCAGCAGCCCCCAAGGAGGCATGAACACTGAAGCTTTCTTT	CASSPQGGMNTEAFF
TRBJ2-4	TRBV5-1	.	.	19	TGCGCCAGCAGCTTGGCCGCTGGACAGAATCTCTTAGCCAAAAACATTCAGTACTTC	CASSLAAGQNLLAKNIQYF